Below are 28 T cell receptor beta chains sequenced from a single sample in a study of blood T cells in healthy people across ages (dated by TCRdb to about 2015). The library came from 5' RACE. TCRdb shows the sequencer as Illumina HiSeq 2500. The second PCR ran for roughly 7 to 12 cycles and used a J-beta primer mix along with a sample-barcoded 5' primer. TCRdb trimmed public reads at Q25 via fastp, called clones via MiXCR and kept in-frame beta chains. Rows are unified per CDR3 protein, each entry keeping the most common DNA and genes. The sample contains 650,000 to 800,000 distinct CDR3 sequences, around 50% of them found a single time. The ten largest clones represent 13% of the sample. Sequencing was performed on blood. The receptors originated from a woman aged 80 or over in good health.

DNA for the CDR3: TGTGCCAGCAGCTTAAGGCAGGCCATCACCGGGGAGCTGTTTTTT. Its translation is CASSLRQAITGELFF. V gene TRBV7-9 combines with J gene TRBJ2-2; D uncertain. Germline-derived CDR1 and CDR2 are SEHNR and FQNEAQ (reference sequence). CDR3 length: 15 residues. Deletions cut 2 bases from V and 4 bases from J, with 11 bases between.

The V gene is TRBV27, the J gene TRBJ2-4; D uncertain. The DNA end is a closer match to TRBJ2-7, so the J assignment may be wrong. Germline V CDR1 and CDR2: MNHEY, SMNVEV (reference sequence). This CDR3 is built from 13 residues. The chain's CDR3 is CASSFSSLYEQYF. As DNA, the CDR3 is TGTGCCAGCAGTTTTTCCTCATTGTACGAGCAGTACTTC.

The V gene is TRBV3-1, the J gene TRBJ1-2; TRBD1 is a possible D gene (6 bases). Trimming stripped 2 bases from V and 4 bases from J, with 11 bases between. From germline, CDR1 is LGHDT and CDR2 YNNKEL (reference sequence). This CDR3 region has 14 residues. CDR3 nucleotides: TGTGCCAGCAGCCAAATAGGGGGGAGCTATGGCTACACCTTC. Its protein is CASSQIGGSYGYTF.

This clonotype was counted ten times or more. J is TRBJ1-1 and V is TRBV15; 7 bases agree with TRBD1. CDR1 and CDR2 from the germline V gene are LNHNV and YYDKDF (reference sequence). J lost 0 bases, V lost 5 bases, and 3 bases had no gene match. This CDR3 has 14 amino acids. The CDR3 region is CATSPGQVNTEAFF. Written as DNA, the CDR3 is TGTGCCACCAGCCCCGGACAGGTGAACACTGAAGCTTTCTTT.

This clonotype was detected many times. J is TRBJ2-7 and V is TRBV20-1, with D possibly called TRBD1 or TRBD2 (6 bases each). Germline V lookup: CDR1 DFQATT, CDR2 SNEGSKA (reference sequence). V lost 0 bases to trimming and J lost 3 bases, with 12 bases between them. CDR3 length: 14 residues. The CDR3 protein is CSAREGGSSYEQYF. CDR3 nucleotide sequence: TGCAGTGCTAGAGAAGGGGGGTCCAGCTACGAGCAGTACTTC.

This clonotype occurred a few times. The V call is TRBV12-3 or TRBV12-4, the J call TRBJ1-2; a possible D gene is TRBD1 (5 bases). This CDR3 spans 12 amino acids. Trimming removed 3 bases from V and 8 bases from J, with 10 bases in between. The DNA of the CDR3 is TGTGCCAGCAGTTTTCGGACACTCGGCTACACCTTC. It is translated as CASSFRTLGYTF.

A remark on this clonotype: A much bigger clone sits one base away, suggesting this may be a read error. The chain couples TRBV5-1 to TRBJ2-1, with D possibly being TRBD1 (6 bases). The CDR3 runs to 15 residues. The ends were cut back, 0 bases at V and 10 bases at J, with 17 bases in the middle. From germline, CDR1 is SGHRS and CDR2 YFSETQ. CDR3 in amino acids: CASSLGGQGNYEQFF. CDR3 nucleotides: TGCGCCAGCAGCTTGGGAGGGCAGGGGAACTACGAGCAGTTCTTC.

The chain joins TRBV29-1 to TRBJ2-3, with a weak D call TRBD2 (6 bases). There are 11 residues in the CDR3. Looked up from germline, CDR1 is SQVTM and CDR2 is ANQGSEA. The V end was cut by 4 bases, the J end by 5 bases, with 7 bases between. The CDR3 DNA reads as TGCAGCGTTGCCGGGGGAGATACGCAGTATTTT. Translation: CSVAGGDTQYF.

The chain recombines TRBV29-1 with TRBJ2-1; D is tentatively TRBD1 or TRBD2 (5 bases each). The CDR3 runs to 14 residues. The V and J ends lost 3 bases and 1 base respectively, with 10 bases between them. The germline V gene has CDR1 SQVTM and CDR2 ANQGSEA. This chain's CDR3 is CSVEGVTSYNEQFF. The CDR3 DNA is TGCAGCGTTGAGGGGGTCACGTCCTACAATGAGCAGTTCTTC.

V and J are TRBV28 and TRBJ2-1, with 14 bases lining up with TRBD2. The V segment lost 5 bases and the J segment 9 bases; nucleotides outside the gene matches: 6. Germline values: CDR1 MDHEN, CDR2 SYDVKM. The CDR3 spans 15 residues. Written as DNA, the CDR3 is TGTGCCAGCAGTCCGGGGACTAGCGGGAGCCGTGAGCAGTTCTTC. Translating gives CASSPGTSGSREQFF. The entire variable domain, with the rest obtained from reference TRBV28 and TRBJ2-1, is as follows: DVKVTQSSRYLVKRTGEKVFLECVQDMDHENMFWYRQDPGLGLRLIYFSYDVKMKEKGDIPEGYSVSREKKERFSLILESASTNQTSMYLCASSPGTSGSREQFFGPGTRLTVL.

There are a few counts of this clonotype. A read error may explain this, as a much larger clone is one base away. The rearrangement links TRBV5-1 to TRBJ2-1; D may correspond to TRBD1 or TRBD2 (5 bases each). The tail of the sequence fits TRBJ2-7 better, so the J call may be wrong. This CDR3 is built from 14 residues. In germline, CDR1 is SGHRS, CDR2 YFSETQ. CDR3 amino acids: CASSLRGLYNEQYF. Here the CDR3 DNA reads TGCGCCAGCAGCTTACGGGGCCTTTACAATGAGCAGTACTTC.

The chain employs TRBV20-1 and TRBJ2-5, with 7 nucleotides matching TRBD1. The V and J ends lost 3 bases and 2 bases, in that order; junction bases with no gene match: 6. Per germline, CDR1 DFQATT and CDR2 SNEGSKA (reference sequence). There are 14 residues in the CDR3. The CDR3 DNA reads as TGCAGTGCTAGGGATGGGACAGCACAAGAGACCCAGTACTTC. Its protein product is CSARDGTAQETQYF.

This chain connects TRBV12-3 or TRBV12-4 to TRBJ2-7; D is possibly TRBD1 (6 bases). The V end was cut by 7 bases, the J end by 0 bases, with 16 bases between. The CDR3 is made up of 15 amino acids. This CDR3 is CASIKGDGLSYEQYF. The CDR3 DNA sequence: TGTGCCAGCATCAAGGGGGACGGCCTCTCCTACGAGCAGTACTTC.

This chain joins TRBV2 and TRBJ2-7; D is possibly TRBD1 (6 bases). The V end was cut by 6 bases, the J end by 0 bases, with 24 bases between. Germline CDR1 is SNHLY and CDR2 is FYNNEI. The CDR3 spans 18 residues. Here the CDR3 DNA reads TGTGCCAGCAGGGGAACTGACGGGACATATCCTGACTCCTACGAGCAGTACTTC. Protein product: CASRGTDGTYPDSYEQYF.

The CDR3 sequence: CSAPRGPVSGGYTF. In DNA form, the CDR3 reads TGCAGTGCACCCAGGGGCCCCGTCTCTGGGGGCTACACCTTC. The V call is TRBV20-1, the J call TRBJ1-2; possible D gene TRBD1, 6 bases. The CDR3 loop spans 14 amino acids. V lost 6 bases and J 8 bases, leaving 22 bases between the germline ends. The germline gives CDR1 DFQATT, CDR2 SNEGSKA (reference sequence).

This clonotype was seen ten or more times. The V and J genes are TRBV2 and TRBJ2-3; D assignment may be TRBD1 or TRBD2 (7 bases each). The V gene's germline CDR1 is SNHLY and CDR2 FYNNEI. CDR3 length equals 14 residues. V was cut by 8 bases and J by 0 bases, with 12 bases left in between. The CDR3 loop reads CASQGGLSTDTQYF. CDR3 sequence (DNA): TGTGCCAGCCAGGGGGGGCTTAGCACAGATACGCAGTATTTT.

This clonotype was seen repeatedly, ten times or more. CDR3 in amino acids: CASSLGRALSLHGYTF. CDR3 nucleotides: TGTGCCAGCAGCTTAGGCCGGGCCCTATCCCTCCATGGCTACACCTTC. The chain employs TRBV13 and TRBJ1-2; no firm D call. Germline CDR1 PRHDT, CDR2 FYEKMQ (reference sequence). The CDR3 totals 16 residues. Trimming took off 0 bases at V and 6 bases at J, with 17 bases between the two ends.

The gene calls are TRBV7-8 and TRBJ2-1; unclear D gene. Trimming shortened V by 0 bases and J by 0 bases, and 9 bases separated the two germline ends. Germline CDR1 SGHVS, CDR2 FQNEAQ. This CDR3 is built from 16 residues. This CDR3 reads CASSLAGYSSYNEQFF. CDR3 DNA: TGTGCCAGCAGCTTAGCGGGGTACAGCTCCTACAATGAGCAGTTCTTC.

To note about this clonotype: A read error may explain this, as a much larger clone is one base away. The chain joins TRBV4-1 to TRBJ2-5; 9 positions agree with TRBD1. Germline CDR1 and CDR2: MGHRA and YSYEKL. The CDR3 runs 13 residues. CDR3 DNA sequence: TGCGCCAGCGGCCAAGAAAGGGACAGGGACCTGTACTTC. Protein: CASGQERDRDLYF.

The CDR3 spells CASSDSGTSGGNTGELFF. As DNA, the CDR3 is TGTGCCAGCAGCGATTCCGGGACTAGCGGGGGGAACACCGGGGAGCTGTTTTTT. The genes are TRBV7-9 and TRBJ2-2; the match to TRBD2 covers 14 bases. This CDR3 is built from 18 residues. Trimming at V came to 5 bases and at J to 1 base, leaving 6 bases not matched to a gene. CDR1 is SEHNR, CDR2 FQNEAQ, per germline (reference sequence).

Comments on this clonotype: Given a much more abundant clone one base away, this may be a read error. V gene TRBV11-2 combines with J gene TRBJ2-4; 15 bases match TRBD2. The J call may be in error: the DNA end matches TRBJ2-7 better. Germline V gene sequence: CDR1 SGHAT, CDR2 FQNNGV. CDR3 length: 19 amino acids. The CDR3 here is CASSLVWTSGRGALREQYF. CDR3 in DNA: TGTGCCAGCAGCTTAGTTTGGACTAGCGGGAGGGGGGCTCTCCGCGAGCAGTACTTC.

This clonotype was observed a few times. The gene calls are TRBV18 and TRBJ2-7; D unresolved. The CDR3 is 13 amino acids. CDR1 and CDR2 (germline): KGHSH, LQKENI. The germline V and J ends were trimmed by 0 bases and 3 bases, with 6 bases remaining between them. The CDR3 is CASSPPTRYEQYF. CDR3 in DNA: TGTGCCAGCTCACCACCTACCCGCTACGAGCAGTACTTC.

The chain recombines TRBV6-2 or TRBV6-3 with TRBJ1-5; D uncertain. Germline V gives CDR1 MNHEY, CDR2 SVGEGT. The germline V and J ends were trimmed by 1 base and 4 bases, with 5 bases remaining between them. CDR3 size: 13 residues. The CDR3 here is CASSYFGNQPQHF. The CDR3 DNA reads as TGTGCCAGCAGTTACTTTGGTAATCAGCCCCAGCATTTT.

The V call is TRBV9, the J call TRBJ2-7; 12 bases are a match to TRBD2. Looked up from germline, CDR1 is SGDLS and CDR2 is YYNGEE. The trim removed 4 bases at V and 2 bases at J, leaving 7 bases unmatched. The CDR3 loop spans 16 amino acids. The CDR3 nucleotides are TGTGCCAGCAGCTGCCGACTAGCGGGGGCTCCCTACGAGCAGTACTTC. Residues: CASSCRLAGAPYEQYF. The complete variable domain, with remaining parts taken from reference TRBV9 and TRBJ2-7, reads DSGVTQTPKHLITATGQRVTLRCSPRSGDLSVYWYQQSLDQGLQFLIQYYNGEERAKGNILERFSAQQFPDLHSELNLSSLELGDSALYFCASSCRLAGAPYEQYFGPGTRLTVT.

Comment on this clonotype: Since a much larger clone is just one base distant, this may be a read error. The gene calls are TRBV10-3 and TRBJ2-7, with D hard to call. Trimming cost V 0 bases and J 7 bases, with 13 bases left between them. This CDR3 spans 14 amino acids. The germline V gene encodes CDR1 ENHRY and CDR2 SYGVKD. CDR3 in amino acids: CAISESLGKLEQYF. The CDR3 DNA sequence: TGTGCCATCAGTGAGTCTTTAGGGAAGCTTGAGCAGTACTTC.

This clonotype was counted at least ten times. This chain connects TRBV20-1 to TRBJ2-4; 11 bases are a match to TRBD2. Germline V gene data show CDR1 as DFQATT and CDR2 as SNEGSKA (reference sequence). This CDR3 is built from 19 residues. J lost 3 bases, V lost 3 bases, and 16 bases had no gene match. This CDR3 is CSASLGSGGAFEGKNIQYF. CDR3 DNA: TGCAGTGCTAGCTTGGGTAGCGGGGGGGCCTTCGAGGGCAAAAACATTCAGTACTTC.

DNA of the CDR3: TGTGCCAGCAGCCCGCGGAGTAGCGGGAGAGCGGCCAGCGAGCAGTACTTC. It is translated as CASSPRSSGRAASEQYF. The chain has TRBV9 and TRBJ2-5; 9 nucleotides agree with TRBD2. The DNA end lines up better with TRBJ2-7; the J call may be wrong. Germline V gene lookup returns CDR1 SGDLS and CDR2 YYNGEE. This CDR3 comprises 17 residues.

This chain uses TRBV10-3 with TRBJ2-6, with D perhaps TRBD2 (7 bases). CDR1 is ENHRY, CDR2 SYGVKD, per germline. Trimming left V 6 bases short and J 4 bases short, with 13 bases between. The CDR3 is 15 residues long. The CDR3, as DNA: TGTGCCATCAGCGCCGGGGGGCAAGGGGCCAACGTCCTGACTTTC. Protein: CAISAGGQGANVLTF.